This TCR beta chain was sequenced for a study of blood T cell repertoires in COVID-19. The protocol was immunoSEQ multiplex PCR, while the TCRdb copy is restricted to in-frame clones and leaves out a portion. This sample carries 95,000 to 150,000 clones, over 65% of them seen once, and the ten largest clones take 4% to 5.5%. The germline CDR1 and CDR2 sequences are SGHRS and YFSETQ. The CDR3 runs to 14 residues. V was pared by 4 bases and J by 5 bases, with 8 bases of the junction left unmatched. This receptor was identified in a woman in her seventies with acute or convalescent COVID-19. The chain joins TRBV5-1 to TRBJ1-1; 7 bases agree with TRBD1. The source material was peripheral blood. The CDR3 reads CASSAGTAGTEAFF. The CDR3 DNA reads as TGCGCCAGCAGCGCCGGGACAGCCGGAACTGAAGCTTTCTTT.